A selection of T cell receptor beta chains follows, all from one sample in a study of blood T cell repertoires in COVID-19. The assay was immunoSEQ multiplex PCR, and TCRdb's table has in-frame clones only and misses some. The sample contains tens of thousands of clones, 80% to 90% of which appear only once. The sequencing input was peripheral blood. The receptors originated from a woman older than 75 with acute or convalescent COVID-19. The CDR3 runs from the conserved cysteine through the conserved F or W. The D gene is left open where the match is weak. Clone size is not always given. Where it is, it says once, few, many or a class for expanded clones.

TRBJ1-4,TRBD1,-,TRBV10-2,CASSGGTGDEKLFF,TGCGCCAGCAGTGGGGGGACAGGGGATGAAAAACTGTTTTTT
TRBJ2-2,TRBD2,-,TRBV3-1/TRBV3-2,CASSHNPGLGVLAELFF,TGTGCCAGCAGCCACAATCCGGGACTAGGAGTCCTCGCGGAGCTGTTTTTT
TRBJ2-1,-,-,TRBV7-2,CASSFPDRLYNEQFF,TGTGCCAGCAGCTTTCCAGACAGATTATACAATGAGCAGTTCTTC
TRBJ2-1,TRBD2,-,TRBV19,CASSIWTSGVNGEQFF,TGTGCCAGTAGCATATGGACTAGCGGGGTTAATGGTGAGCAGTTCTTC
TRBJ2-1,TRBD1,-,TRBV18,CASSPPGDSIYNEQFF,TGTGCCAGCTCACCACCGGGGGACAGCATCTACAATGAGCAGTTCTTC
TRBJ1-6,-,-,TRBV28,CASSLGQGSNSPLHF,TGTGCCAGCAGTTTGGGGCAGGGCAGTAATTCACCCCTCCACTTT
TRBJ2-1,-,-,TRBV14,CASSQVSQSSYNEQFF,TGTGCCAGCAGCCAAGTGTCACAGAGCTCCTACAATGAGCAGTTCTTC
TRBJ1-4,TRBD1,-,TRBV19,CASSIGDRDEKLFF,TGTGCCAGTAGTATTGGTGACAGGGATGAAAAACTGTTTTTT
TRBJ2-3,TRBD2,-,TRBV5-1,CASSESGGAADTQYF,TGCGCCAGCAGCGAGAGCGGGGGGGCAGCAGATACGCAGTATTTT
TRBJ2-7,TRBD1,few,TRBV24-1,CATSGAGGSDEQYF,TGTGCCACCAGTGGGGCAGGGGGCTCGGACGAGCAGTACTTC
TRBJ1-1,TRBD1,-,TRBV5-1,CASSLGDSRMNTEAFF,TGCGCCAGCAGCTTGGGGGACAGTAGGATGAACACTGAAGCTTTCTTT
TRBJ1-2,-,-,TRBV18,CASSPEAGNGYTF,TGTGCCAGCTCACCTGAGGCGGGGAATGGCTACACCTTC
TRBJ1-2,-,-,TRBV10-3,CATRDGGGGYGYTF,TGTGCCACTAGAGACGGGGGAGGCGGGTATGGCTACACCTTC
TRBJ2-3,-,-,TRBV11-3,CASSLDSSTDTQYF,TGTGCCAGCAGCCTGGACAGTAGCACAGATACGCAGTATTTT
TRBJ1-1,TRBD1,-,TRBV4-3,CASSQDWDRRYEAFF,TGCGCCAGCAGCCAAGACTGGGACAGGCGATATGAAGCTTTCTTT
TRBJ1-5,-,-,TRBV19,CASSPARDSQPQHF,TGTGCCAGTAGTCCCGCCAGGGATTCTCAGCCCCAGCATTTT
TRBJ2-1,TRBD2,-,TRBV5-1,CASSLFTSGTSSYNEQFF,TGCGCCAGCAGCCTTTTTACTAGCGGGACCTCCTCCTACAATGAGCAGTTCTTC
TRBJ2-4,-,-,TRBV3-1/TRBV3-2,CASSQGGENIQYF,TGTGCCAGCAGCCAAGGCGGGGAAAACATTCAGTACTTC
TRBJ2-1,TRBD2,-,TRBV5-1,CASSLRLAGGRGNEQFF,TGCGCCAGCAGCCTTCGACTAGCGGGAGGGCGTGGCAATGAGCAGTTCTTC
TRBJ1-2,-,-,TRBV18,CASSPYFEGTSGYTF,TGTGCCAGCTCACCTTATTTTGAGGGTACGAGTGGCTACACCTTC
TRBJ2-2,-,-,TRBV7-9,CASSLGLGAELFF,TGTGCCAGCAGCTTGGGGTTGGGGGCCGAGCTGTTTTTT
TRBJ2-3,TRBD1,-,TRBV5-1,CASSSATGGFGDTQYF,TGCGCCAGCAGCTCCGCGACAGGGGGCTTTGGAGATACGCAGTATTTT
TRBJ1-2,-,-,TRBV5-5,CASSSRGGNYGYTF,TGTGCCAGCAGCTCCAGGGGCGGAAACTATGGCTACACCTTC
TRBJ2-5,-,-,TRBV19,CASSTNGASRETQYF,TGTGCCAGTAGCACCAATGGGGCCAGCAGGGAGACCCAGTACTTC
TRBJ1-2,TRBD1,-,TRBV7-9,CASSEGGEPLRGYTF,TGTGCCAGCAGCGAAGGGGGCGAACCTTTAAGGGGCTACACCTTC
TRBJ2-7,-,-,TRBV30,CAWGEQGYEQYF,TGTGCCTGGGGGGAACAGGGCTACGAGCAGTACTTC
TRBJ2-7,TRBD1,once,TRBV19,CASSIPGQGYEQYF,TGTGCCAGTAGTATCCCGGGACAGGGCTACGAGCAGTACTTC
TRBJ2-7,TRBD1,-,TRBV7-9,CASSSDRGPVEQYF,TGTGCCAGCAGCTCCGACAGGGGGCCGGTCGAGCAGTACTTC
TRBJ2-1,TRBD2,-,TRBV7-2,CASSTLPGLPNEQFF,TGTGCCAGCAGCACGTTACCGGGACTACCTAATGAGCAGTTCTTC
TRBJ2-1,TRBD2,-,TRBV7-2,CASSLTSGGEWEQFF,TGTGCCAGCAGCCTGACTAGCGGGGGAGAATGGGAGCAGTTCTTC
TRBJ1-2,TRBD1,-,TRBV4-2,CASSQDTGDYGYTF,TGTGCCAGCAGCCAAGACACAGGGGACTATGGCTACACCTTC
TRBJ1-4,TRBD1,-,TRBV5-1,CASSSEGTGGEKLFF,TGCGCCAGCAGCTCCGAAGGGACAGGGGGAGAAAAACTGTTTTTT
TRBJ2-1,TRBD1,-,TRBV5-4,CASSLNRGFEQFF,TGTGCCAGCAGCTTGAACAGGGGATTCGAGCAGTTCTTC
TRBJ2-1,TRBD2,-,TRBV9,CASSVAGTSGSGISTEQFF,TGTGCCAGCAGCGTAGCGGGTACTAGCGGGAGTGGTATTAGCACTGAGCAGTTCTTC
TRBJ1-1,-,-,TRBV7-2,CASSLSRGTEAFF,TGTGCCAGCAGCTTAAGTAGGGGCACTGAAGCTTTCTTT
TRBJ2-2,TRBD2,-,TRBV2,CASSVPSGGPTGELFF,TGTGCCAGCAGTGTGCCTAGCGGGGGGCCAACCGGGGAGCTGTTTTTT
TRBJ2-3,-,few,TRBV21-1,CASSTPNRDTCTDTQYF,TGTGCCAGCAGCACACCAAACCGGGACACTTGCACAGATACGCAGTATTTT
TRBJ1-4,-,-,TRBV5-3,CARSFGGPCPREKLFF,TGTGCCAGAAGCTTCGGGGGACCGTGCCCGCGTGAAAAACTGTTTTTT
TRBJ1-1,TRBD1,-,TRBV25-1,CASRRTGLQTEAFF,TGTGCCAGCAGGAGGACAGGGCTCCAGACTGAAGCTTTCTTT
TRBJ2-3,-,-,TRBV6-2/TRBV6-3,CASSYSTMSTDTQYF,TGTGCCAGCAGTTACTCGACTATGAGCACAGATACGCAGTATTTT
TRBJ2-3,TRBD2,-,TRBV5-6,CASSRTSGTDTQYF,TGTGCCAGCAGCCGGACTAGCGGGACAGATACGCAGTATTTT
TRBJ2-1,-,once,TRBV6-5,CASRTGGMVYNEQFF,TGTGCCTCCCGTACGGGCGGGATGGTCTACAATGAGCAGTTCTTC
TRBJ2-3,TRBD2,-,TRBV7-2,CASSPGLAGDTQYF,TGTGCCAGCAGCCCTGGACTAGCGGGAGATACGCAGTATTTT
TRBJ2-5,-,-,TRBV11-2,CASTSSTNRGQETQYF,TGTGCCAGCACCTCTTCGACCAACCGGGGACAAGAGACCCAGTACTTC
TRBJ2-2,-,-,TRBV21-1,CASSLPMGAGELFF,TGTGCCAGCAGCCTTCCGATGGGCGCCGGGGAGCTGTTTTTT
TRBJ1-2,-,-,TRBV1,CTSSQPDRLIYGYTF,TGCACCAGCAGCCAACCTGACAGGCTAATCTATGGCTACACCTTC
TRBJ2-4,-,-,TRBV12-1,CASSRSDRLGLAKNIQYF,TGTGCCAGCAGCCGATCGGACAGGTTGGGTCTAGCCAAAAACATTCAGTACTTC
TRBJ1-3,-,-,TRBV4-3,CASSQEGRAAVDTIYF,TGCGCCAGCAGCCAAGAAGGCAGGGCCGCCGTGGACACCATATATTTT
TRBJ1-5,-,-,TRBV19,CASSIEGNQPQHF,TGTGCCAGTAGTATCGAGGGAAATCAGCCCCAGCATTTT